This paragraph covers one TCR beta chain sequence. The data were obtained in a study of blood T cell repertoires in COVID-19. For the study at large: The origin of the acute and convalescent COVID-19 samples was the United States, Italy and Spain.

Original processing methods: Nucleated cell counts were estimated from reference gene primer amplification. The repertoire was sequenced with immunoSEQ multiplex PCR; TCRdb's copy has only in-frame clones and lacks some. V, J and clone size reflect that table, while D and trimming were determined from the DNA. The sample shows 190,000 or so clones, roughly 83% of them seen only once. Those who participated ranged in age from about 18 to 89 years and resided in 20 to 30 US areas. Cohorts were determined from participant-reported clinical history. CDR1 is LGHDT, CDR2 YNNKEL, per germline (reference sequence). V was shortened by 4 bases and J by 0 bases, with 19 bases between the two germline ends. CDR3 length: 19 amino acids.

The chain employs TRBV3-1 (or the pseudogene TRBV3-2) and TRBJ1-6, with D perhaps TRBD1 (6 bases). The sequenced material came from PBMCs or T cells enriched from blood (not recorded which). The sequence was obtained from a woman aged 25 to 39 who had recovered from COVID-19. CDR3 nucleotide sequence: TGTGCCAGCAGCCCGGGGACACTCAAGGGAGCCTCCTATAATTCACCCCTCCACTTT. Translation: CASSPGTLKGASYNSPLHF.